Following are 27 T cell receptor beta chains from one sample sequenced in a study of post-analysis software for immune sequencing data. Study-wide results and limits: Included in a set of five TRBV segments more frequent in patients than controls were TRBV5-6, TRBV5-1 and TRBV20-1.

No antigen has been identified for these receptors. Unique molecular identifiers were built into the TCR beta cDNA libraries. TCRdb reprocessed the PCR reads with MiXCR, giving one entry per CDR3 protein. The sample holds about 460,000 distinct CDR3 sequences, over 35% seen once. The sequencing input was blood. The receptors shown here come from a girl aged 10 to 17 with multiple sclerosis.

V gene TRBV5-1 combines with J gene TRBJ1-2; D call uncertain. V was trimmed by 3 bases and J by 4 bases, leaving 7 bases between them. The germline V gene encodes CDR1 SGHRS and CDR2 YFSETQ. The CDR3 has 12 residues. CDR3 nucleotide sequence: TGCGCCAGCAGCTCGGCAATCTATGGCTACACCTTC. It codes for CASSSAIYGYTF.

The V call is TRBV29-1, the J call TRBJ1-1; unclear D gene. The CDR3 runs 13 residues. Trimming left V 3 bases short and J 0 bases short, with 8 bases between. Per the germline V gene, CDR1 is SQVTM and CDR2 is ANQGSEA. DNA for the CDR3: TGCAGCGTTGATAGGCTCTTGAACACTGAAGCTTTCTTT. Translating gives CSVDRLLNTEAFF.

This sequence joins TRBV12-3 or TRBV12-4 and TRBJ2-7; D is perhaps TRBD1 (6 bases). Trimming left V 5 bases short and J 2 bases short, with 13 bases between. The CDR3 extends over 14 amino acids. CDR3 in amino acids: CASSQDSTAYEQYF. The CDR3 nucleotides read TGTGCCAGCAGTCAGGACAGCACGGCCTACGAGCAGTACTTC.

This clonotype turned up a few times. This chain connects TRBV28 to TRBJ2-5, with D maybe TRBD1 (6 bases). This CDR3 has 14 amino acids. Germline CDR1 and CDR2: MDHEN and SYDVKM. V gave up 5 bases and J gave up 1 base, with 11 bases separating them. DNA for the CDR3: TGTGCCAGCAGTACCAACAGGGCCCAAGAGACCCAGTACTTC. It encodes CASSTNRAQETQYF.

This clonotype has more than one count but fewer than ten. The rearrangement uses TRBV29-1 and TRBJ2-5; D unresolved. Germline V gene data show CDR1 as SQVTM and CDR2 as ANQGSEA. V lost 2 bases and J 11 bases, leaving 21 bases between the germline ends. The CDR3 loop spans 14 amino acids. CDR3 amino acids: CSVEPEMRIGEQYF. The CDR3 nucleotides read TGCAGCGTTGAACCGGAGATGCGGATCGGTGAGCAGTACTTC.

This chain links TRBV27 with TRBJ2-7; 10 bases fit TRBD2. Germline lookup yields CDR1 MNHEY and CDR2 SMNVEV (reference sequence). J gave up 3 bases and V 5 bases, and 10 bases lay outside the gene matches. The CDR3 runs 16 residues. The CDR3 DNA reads TGTGCCAGCAGTCCCCGAACTAGCGGGACCCACTACGAGCAGTACTTC. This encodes CASSPRTSGTHYEQYF.

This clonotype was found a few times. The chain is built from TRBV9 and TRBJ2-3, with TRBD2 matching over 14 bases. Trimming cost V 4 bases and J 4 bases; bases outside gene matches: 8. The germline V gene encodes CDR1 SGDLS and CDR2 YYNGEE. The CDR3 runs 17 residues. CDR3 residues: CASSLPGLAGVADTQYF. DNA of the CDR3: TGTGCCAGCAGCTTACCGGGACTAGCGGGAGTTGCAGATACGCAGTATTTT.

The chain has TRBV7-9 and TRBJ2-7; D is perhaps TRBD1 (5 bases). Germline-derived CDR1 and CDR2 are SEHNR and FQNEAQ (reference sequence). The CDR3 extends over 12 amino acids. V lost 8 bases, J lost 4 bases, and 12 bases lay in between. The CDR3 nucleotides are TGTGCCAGCGGCCCGACAGCATACGAGCAGTACTTC. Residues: CASGPTAYEQYF.

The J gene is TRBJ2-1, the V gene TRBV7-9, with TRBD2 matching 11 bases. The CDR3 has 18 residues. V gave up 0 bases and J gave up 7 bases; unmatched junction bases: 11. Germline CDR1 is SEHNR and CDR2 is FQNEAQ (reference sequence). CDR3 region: CASSLARVLAGVGNEQFF. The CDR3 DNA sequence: TGTGCCAGCAGCTTAGCGCGTGTACTAGCGGGAGTGGGGAATGAGCAGTTCTTC.

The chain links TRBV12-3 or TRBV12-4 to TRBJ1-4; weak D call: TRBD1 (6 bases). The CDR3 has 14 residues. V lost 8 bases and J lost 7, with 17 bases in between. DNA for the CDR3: TGTGCCAGCGGCAGTAGGGACATTTTTGAAAAACTGTTTTTT. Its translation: CASGSRDIFEKLFF.

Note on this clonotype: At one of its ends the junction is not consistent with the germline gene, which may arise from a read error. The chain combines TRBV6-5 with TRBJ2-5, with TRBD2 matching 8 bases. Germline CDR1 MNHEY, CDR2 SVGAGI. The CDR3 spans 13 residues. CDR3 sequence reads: CAVRAGDQEAQYF. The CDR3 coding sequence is TGTGCCGTTAGAGCGGGAGACCAAGAGGCCCAGTACTTC.

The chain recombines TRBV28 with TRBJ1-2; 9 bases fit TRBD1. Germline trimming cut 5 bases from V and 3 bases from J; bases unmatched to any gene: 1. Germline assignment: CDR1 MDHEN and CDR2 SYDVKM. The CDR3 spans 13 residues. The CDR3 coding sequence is TGTGCCAGCAGTGGACAGGGGCACTATGGCTACACCTTC. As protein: CASSGQGHYGYTF.

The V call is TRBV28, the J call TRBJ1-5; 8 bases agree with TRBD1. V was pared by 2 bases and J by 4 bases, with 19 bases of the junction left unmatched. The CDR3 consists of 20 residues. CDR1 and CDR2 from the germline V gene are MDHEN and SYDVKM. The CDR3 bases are TGTGCCAGCAGTTTAAGCCGAAAGGCCAGGGGGCGGACACAAAATCAGCCCCAGCATTTT. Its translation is CASSLSRKARGRTQNQPQHF.

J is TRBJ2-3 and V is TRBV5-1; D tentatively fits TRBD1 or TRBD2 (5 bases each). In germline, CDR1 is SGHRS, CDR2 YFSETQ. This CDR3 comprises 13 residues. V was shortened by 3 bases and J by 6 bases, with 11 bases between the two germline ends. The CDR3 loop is CASSWGTADTQYF. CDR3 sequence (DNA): TGCGCCAGCAGCTGGGGGACGGCCGATACGCAGTATTTT. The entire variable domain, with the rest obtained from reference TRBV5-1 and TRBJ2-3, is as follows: KAGVTQTPRYLIKTRGQQVTLSCSPISGHRSVSWYQQTPGQGLQFLFEYFSETQRNKGNFPGRFSGRQFSNSRSEMNVSTLELGDSALYLCASSWGTADTQYFGPGTRLTVL.

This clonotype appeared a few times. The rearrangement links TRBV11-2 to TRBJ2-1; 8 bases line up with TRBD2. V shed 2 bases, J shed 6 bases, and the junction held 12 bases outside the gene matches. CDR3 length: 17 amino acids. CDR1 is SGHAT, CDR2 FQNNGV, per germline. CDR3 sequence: CASSLFSGTSTPNEQFF. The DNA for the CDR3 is TGTGCCAGCAGCTTATTCTCCGGGACTAGTACCCCCAATGAGCAGTTCTTC.

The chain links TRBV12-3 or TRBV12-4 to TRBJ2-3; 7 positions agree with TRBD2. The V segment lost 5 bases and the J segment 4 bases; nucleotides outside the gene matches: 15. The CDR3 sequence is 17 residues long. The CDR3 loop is CASSRRRAGLSADTQYF. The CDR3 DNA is TGTGCCAGCAGTAGAAGGCGAGCGGGACTGAGCGCAGATACGCAGTATTTT.

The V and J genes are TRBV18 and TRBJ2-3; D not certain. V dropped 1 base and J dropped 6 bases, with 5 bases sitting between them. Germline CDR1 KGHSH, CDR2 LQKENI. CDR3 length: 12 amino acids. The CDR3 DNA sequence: TGTGCCAGCTCACCACAAGTTGATACGCAGTATTTT. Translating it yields CASSPQVDTQYF.

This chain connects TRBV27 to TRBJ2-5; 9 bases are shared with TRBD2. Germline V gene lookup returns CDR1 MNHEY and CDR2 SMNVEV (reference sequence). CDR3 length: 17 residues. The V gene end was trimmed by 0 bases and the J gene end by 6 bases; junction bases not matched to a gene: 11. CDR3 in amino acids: CASSLSRSSGISQTQYF. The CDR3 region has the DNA TGTGCCAGCAGTTTATCGCGTTCTAGCGGGATAAGCCAGACCCAGTACTTC.

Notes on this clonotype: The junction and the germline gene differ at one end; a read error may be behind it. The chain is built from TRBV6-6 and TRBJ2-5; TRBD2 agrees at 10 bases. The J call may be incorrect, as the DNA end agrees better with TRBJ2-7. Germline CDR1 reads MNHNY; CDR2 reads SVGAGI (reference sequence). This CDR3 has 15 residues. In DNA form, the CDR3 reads TGTGCTAGCAGTCCTTCGGGGACTAGCGCCTACGAGCAGTACTTC. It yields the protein CASSPSGTSAYEQYF.

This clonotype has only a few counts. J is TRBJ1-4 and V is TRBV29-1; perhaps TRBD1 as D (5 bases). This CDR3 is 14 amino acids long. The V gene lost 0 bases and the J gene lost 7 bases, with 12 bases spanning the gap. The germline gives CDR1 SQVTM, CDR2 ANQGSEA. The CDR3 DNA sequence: TGCAGCGTTGAAGATCGGGGACGGCCTGAAAAACTGTTTTTT. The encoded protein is CSVEDRGRPEKLFF.

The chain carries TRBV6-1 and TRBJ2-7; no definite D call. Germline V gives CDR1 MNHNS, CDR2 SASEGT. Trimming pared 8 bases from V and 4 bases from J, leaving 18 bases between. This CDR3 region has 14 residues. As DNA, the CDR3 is TGTGCCAGCTTTCCGGTCGCAACTCCTTACGAGCAGTACTTC. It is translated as CASFPVATPYEQYF.

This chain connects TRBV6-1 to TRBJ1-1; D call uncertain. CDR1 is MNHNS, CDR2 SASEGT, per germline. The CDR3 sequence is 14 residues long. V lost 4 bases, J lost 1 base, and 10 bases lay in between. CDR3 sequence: CASSAQNGNTEAFF. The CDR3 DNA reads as TGTGCCAGCAGTGCTCAGAATGGGAACACTGAAGCTTTCTTT.

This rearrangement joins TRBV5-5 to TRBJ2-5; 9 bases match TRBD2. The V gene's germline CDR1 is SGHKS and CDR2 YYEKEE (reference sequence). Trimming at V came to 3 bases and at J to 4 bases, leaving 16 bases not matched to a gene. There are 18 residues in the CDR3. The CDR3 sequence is CASSSGSVAGGGLETQYF. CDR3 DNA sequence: TGTGCCAGCAGCTCCGGCTCGGTCGCGGGAGGGGGCTTAGAGACCCAGTACTTC.

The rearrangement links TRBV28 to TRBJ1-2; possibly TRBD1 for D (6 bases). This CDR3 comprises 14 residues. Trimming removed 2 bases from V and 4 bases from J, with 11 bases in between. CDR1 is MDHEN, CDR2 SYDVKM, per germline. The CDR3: CASSLRGHLYGYTF. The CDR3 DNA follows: TGTGCCAGCAGTTTAAGGGGACACCTCTATGGCTACACCTTC.

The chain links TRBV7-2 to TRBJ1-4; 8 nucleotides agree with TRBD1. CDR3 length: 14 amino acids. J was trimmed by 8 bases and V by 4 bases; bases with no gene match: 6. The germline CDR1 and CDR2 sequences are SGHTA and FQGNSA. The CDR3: CASSSATGDEKLFF. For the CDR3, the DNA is TGTGCCAGCAGCTCAGCGACAGGGGACGAAAAACTGTTTTTT.

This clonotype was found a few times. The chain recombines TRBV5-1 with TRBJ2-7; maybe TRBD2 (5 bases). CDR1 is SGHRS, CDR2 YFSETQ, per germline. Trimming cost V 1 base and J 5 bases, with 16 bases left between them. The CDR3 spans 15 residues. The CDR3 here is CASSLRTDPWDEQYF. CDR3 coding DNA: TGCGCCAGCAGCTTGAGGACTGACCCGTGGGACGAGCAGTACTTC.

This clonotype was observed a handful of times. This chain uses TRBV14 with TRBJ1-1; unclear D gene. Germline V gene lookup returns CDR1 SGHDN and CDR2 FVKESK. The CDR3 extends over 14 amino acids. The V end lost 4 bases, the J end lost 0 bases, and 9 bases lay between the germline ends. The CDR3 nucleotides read TGTGCCAGCAGCCGAGGGCTGATGAACACTGAAGCTTTCTTT. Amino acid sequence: CASSRGLMNTEAFF.